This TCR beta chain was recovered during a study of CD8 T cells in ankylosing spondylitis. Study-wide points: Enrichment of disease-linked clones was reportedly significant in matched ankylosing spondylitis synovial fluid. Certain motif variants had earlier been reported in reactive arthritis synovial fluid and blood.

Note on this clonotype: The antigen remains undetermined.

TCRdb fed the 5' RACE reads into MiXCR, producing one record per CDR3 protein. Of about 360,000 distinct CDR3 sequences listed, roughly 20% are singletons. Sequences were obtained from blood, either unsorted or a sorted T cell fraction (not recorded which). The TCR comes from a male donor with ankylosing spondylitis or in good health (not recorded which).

Written as DNA, the CDR3 is TGCAGCGTTGAAGGAGTCCTAGCGGGGGCAACCTACGAGCAGTACTTC. It is translated as CSVEGVLAGATYEQYF. This chain links TRBV29-1 with TRBJ2-7, with TRBD2 matching 10 bases. Germline-derived CDR1 and CDR2 are SQVTM and ANQGSEA. The CDR3 loop spans 16 amino acids. V was pared by 1 base and J by 2 bases, with 8 bases of the junction left unmatched.